This T cell receptor beta chain was identified during a study of CD8 T cells in Susac syndrome. Findings and caveats of the study: By the study's own acknowledgment, its TCR sequencing and HLA analysis included relatively few individuals.

The CDR3 loop spans 15 amino acids. Germline V gene data show CDR1 as SGHAT and CDR2 as FQNNGV. J lost 3 bases, V lost 3 bases, and 4 bases had no gene match. The controls, all healthy donors, were matched for age and sex. Reverse transcription of roughly 0.5 to 1 ug RNA was carried out with random hexamers. Across 54 Vbeta and 13 Jbeta, immunoSEQ multiplex PCR amplified TCR beta CDR3. TCRdb ran MiXCR on the immunoSEQ multiplex PCR reads and lists one entry per CDR3 protein. The top ten hold under 0.095% of the sample, which has roughly 120,000 distinct CDR3 sequences, 90% to 95% seen once. In regard to this clonotype: Antigen: not known.

The V gene is TRBV11-2, the J gene TRBJ2-2; 7 positions agree with TRBD1. Material: CD4+ T cells from PBMCs. This clonotype was sampled from a human donor in good health. The CDR3 DNA sequence: TGTGCCAGCAGCTTCGTGACAGGGCACACCGGGGAGCTGTTTTTT. This sequence encodes CASSFVTGHTGELFF.